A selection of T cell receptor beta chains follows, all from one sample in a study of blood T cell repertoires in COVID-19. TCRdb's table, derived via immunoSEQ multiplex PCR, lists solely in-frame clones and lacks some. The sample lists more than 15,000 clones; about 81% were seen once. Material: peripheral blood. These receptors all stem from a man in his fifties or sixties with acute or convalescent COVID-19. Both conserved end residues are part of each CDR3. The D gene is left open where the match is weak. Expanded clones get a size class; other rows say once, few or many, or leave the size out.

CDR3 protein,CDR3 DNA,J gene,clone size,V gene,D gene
CASSFIWNTEAFF,TGTGCCAGCAGCTTTATTTGGAACACTGAAGCTTTCTTT,TRBJ1-1,-,TRBV5-6,-
CASSPPRGTAATNEKLFF,TGTGCCAGCTCACCACCGAGAGGGACAGCTGCAACTAATGAAAAACTGTTTTTT,TRBJ1-4,-,TRBV18,TRBD1
CASTTGTGVAGYTF,TGTGCCAGCACGACCGGGACAGGGGTAGCGGGCTACACCTTC,TRBJ1-2,-,TRBV6-5,TRBD1
CASSQGLAVAYEQYF,TGCGCCAGCAGCCAGGGACTAGCGGTTGCCTACGAGCAGTACTTC,TRBJ2-7,-,TRBV5-1,TRBD2
CASSLFGRDDQPQHF,TGCGCCAGCAGCTTGTTCGGCAGGGATGATCAGCCCCAGCATTTT,TRBJ1-5,-,TRBV5-1,-
CAWIRGNGNSPLHF,TGTGCCTGGATAAGAGGGAACGGGAATTCACCCCTCCACTTT,TRBJ1-6,once,TRBV30,-
CASKQGATNEKLFF,TGCGCCAGCAAACAGGGAGCAACTAATGAAAAACTGTTTTTT,TRBJ1-4,-,TRBV5-1,-
CASSLYGTVTEAFF,TGCGCCAGCAGCTTGTATGGGACAGTCACTGAAGCTTTCTTT,TRBJ1-1,-,TRBV5-1,TRBD1
CASSQGGAYPVEAFF,TGTGCCAGCAGCCAAGGTGGGGCGTACCCCGTTGAAGCTTTCTTT,TRBJ1-1,-,TRBV4-2,-
CASSSGSLETGELFF,TGTGCCAGCAGCTCGGGATCCCTGGAGACCGGGGAGCTGTTTTTT,TRBJ2-2,-,TRBV11-3,-
CASSLAGTGDQPQHF,TGCGCCAGCAGCTTGGCCGGGACAGGGGACCAGCCCCAGCATTTT,TRBJ1-5,-,TRBV5-1,TRBD1
CSALVGDTQYF,TGCAGTGCCCTAGTCGGAGATACGCAGTATTTT,TRBJ2-3,-,TRBV20-1,-
CASSANRVEAFF,TGCGCCAGCAGCGCTAACAGGGTAGAAGCTTTCTTT,TRBJ1-1,-,TRBV5-1,-
CASSPNRNSPLHF,TGTGCCAGCAGCCCAAATAGAAACTCACCCCTCCACTTT,TRBJ1-6,-,TRBV4-2,-
CASSSSPAEYGYTF,TGTGCCAGCAGCTCCTCCCCAGCGGAGTATGGCTACACCTTC,TRBJ1-2,medium-sized,TRBV5-4,-
CASSQGAANGYTF,TGTGCCAGCTCACAGGGGGCTGCGAATGGCTACACCTTC,TRBJ1-2,once,TRBV18,TRBD1
CASSFFKGVPTEAFF,TGTGCCAGCAGCTTCTTCAAAGGGGTGCCCACTGAAGCTTTCTTT,TRBJ1-1,-,TRBV11-1,-
CASSQATHRGAGANVLTF,TGCGCCAGCAGCCAAGCAACGCACAGGGGAGCTGGGGCCAACGTCCTGACTTTC,TRBJ2-6,-,TRBV4-1,TRBD1
CASSPSTGETEAFF,TGTGCCAGCTCACCAAGTACGGGTGAGACTGAAGCTTTCTTT,TRBJ1-1,-,TRBV18,-
CASSYIPGFSEQYF,TGTGCCAGCAGTTACATCCCAGGGTTCAGCGAGCAGTACTTC,TRBJ2-7,once,TRBV6-2/TRBV6-3,-
CASSLGLISANTGELFF,TGTGCCAGCAGCTTAGGACTCATTTCCGCGAACACCGGGGAGCTGTTTTTT,TRBJ2-2,-,TRBV11-2,-
CASSPLGTGANSGNTIYF,TGTGCCAGCAGCCCTTTGGGGACAGGGGCGAACTCTGGAAACACCATATATTTT,TRBJ1-3,-,TRBV11-2,TRBD1
CASSLGGGNQPQHF,TGTGCCAGCAGCCTCGGCGGGGGGAATCAGCCCCAGCATTTT,TRBJ1-5,few,TRBV28,-